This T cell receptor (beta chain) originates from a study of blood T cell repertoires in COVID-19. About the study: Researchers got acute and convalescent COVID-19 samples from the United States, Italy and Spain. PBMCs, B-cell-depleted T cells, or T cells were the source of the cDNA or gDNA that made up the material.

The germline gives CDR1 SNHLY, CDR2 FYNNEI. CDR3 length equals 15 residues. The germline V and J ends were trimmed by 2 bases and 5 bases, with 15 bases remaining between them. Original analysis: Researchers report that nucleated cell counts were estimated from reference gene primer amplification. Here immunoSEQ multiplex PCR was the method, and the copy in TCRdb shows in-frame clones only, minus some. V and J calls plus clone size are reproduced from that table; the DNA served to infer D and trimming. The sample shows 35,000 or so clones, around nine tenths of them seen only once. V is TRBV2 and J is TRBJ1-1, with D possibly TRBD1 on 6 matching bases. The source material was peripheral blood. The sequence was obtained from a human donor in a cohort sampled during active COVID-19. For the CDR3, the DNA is TGTGCCAGCAGTGAAAGTCGGGGGGCGGTAACTGAAGCTTTCTTT. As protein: CASSESRGAVTEAFF. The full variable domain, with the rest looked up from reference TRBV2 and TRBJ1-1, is EPEVTQTPSHQVTQMGQEVILRCVPISNHLYFYWYRQILGQKVEFLVSFYNNEISEKSEIFDDQFSVERPDGSNFTLKIRSTKLEDSAMYFCASSESRGAVTEAFFGQGTRLTVV.